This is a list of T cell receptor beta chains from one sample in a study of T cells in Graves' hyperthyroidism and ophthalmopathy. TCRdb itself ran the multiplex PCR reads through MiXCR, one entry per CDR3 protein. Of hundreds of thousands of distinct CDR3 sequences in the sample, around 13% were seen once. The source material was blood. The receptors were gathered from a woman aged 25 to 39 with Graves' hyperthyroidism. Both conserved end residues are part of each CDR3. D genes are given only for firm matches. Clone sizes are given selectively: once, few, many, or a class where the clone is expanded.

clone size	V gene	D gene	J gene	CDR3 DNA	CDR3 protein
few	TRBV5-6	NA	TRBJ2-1	TGTGCCAGCAGCCAGTATACTGCGGGCGTCGAGGGCAATGAGCAGTTCTTC	CASSQYTAGVEGNEQFF
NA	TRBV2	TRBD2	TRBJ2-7	TGTGCCAGCCTAATGGTGGGGGGGTACGAGCAGTACTTC	CASLMVGGYEQYF
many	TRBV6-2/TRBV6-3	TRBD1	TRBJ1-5	TGTGCCAGCACTGATAGAGTGCTGACAGGGATTAGCAATCAGCCCCAGCATTTT	CASTDRVLTGISNQPQHF
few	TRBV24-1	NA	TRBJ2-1	TGTGCCACCAGTGTTACGGGCAGGTACAATGAGCAGTTCTTC	CATSVTGRYNEQFF
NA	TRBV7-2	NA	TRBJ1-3	TGTGCCAGCAGCACCCATTACGAGATCTCTGGAAACACCATATATTTT	CASSTHYEISGNTIYF
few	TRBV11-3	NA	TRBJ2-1	TGTGCCAGCAGCTTTTCCCCCTACAATGAGCAGTTCTTC	CASSFSPYNEQFF
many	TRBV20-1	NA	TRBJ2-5	TGCAGTGCTCCGGGGCGCCCGCGGGAGACCCAGTACTTC	CSAPGRPRETQYF
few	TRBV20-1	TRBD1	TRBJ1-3	TGCAGTGCCACCGGGACAGGGACTGGAAACACCATATATTTT	CSATGTGTGNTIYF
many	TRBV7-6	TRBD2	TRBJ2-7	TGTGCCAGCAGCTTAGCGCTAAGCGGGAGGGCCATTCGCCCCTACGAGCAGTACTTC	CASSLALSGRAIRPYEQYF
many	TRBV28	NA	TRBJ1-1	TGTGCCAGCAGTGTAACAGGGTCCGGGGCTTTCTTT	CASSVTGSGAFF
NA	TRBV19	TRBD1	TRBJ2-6	TGTGCCAGTCCGACAGGGACTGGGGCCAACGTCCTGACTTTC	CASPTGTGANVLTF
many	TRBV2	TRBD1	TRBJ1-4	TGTGCCAGCAGTGAAAACAGGGGGAACGATGAAAAACTGTTTTTT	CASSENRGNDEKLFF
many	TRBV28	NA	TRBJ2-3	TGTGCCAGCAGGAGTTTCGATACGCAGTATTTT	CASRSFDTQYF
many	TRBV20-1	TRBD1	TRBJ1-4	TGCAGTGCTAGAGTGACAGGGGGCGAAAAACTGTTTTTT	CSARVTGGEKLFF
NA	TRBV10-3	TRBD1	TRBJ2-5	TGTGCCATCAGTGCAGGGGACAGGTCGGGGACCCAGTACTTC	CAISAGDRSGTQYF
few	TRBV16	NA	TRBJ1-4	TGTGCCAGCAGCCATGGGCAGCCGAATGAAAAACTGTTTTTT	CASSHGQPNEKLFF
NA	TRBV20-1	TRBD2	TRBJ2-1	TGCAGTGCTAGCGATTGGACTAGCGGGAGAGGCTATGAGCAGTTCTTC	CSASDWTSGRGYEQFF
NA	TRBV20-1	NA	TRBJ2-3	TGCAGTGCTAGTGACCCTAGTTCGCAGTATTTT	CSASDPSSQYF
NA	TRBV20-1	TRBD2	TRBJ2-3	TGCAGTGCTAGCCCCCCCTCTGCGGGAGGCACAGATACGCAGTATTTT	CSASPPSAGGTDTQYF
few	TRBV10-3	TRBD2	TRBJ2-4	TGTGCCATCAGTCCGAGCGGGAGGGCCGAGTTAGGCATGAACATTCAGTACTTC	CAISPSGRAELGMNIQYF
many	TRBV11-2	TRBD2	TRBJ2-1	TGTGCCAGCAGGTCCTTTGGTAGCGGGAGGGCAAGTTCGGGCGATGAGCAGTTCTTC	CASRSFGSGRASSGDEQFF
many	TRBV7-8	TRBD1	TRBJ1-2	TGTGCCAGCACCAACCGGGACAGGGGCGGCTACACCTTC	CASTNRDRGGYTF
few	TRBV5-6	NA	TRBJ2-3	TGTGCCAGCAGCGGGACCCGCGGGGATACGCAGTATTTT	CASSGTRGDTQYF
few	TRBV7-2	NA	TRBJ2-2	TGTGCCAGCAGCTTAGCGCGTTATACTTCGAACACCGGGGAGCTGTTTTTT	CASSLARYTSNTGELFF
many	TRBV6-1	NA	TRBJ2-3	TGTGCCAGCAGAACGTCTCGGCGGTCTAGCACAGATACGCAGTATTTT	CASRTSRRSSTDTQYF
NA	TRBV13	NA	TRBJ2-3	TGTGCCAGCAGCCTCCTGGGCAATGGGGGAGATACGCAGTATTTT	CASSLLGNGGDTQYF
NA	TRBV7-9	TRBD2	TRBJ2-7	TGTGCCAGCAGCGCGGGGACTAGCGGGATCTACGAGCAGTACTTC	CASSAGTSGIYEQYF
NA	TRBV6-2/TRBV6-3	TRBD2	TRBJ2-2	TGTGCCAGCAGTTACATACGACAGCTAACCGGGACTAGCGGGAGCACCGGGGAGCTGTTTTTT	CASSYIRQLTGTSGSTGELFF
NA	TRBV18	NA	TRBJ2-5	TGTGCCAGCAGCAAGGACTCCCAAGAGACCCAGTACTTC	CASSKDSQETQYF
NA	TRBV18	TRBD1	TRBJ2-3	TGTGCCAGCTCACCAAGACAGGGTCGGGACACAGATACGCAGTATTTT	CASSPRQGRDTDTQYF
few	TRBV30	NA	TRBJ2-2	TGTGCCTGGAGCCGGATACTATACACCGGGGAGCTGTTTTTT	CAWSRILYTGELFF